This T cell receptor (beta chain) emerged from a study of blood T cell repertoires in COVID-19. Overall study: The samples span acute and convalescent COVID-19 from the United States, Italy and Spain. PBMCs, B-cell-depleted T cells, or T cells provided the cDNA or gDNA that made up the material.

Authors' processing steps: Nucleated cell number was recorded as an estimate derived from reference gene primer amplification. Here immunoSEQ multiplex PCR was the method, and the copy in TCRdb shows in-frame clones only, minus some. V, J and clone size derive from that table, while D and trimming were established from the DNA sequence. The sample carries more than 95,000 clones, roughly nine tenths recorded once. Per germline, CDR1 LGHNA and CDR2 YNFKEQ. V was trimmed by 4 bases and J by 0 bases, leaving 7 bases between them. The CDR3 runs 14 residues. The sample comprised peripheral blood. The receptor's source is a human donor in a cohort sampled during active COVID-19. This sequence joins TRBV4-2 and TRBJ1-5, with D unclear. The CDR3 here is CASSRFGSNQPQHF. The CDR3, as DNA: TGTGCCAGCAGCCGCTTCGGTAGCAATCAGCCCCAGCATTTT.